These 20 T cell receptor beta chains were all obtained from the same sample, sequenced in a study of identical twins. MiXCR, applied by TCRdb to the 5' RACE reads, yields one record per CDR3 protein. The sample lists around 960,000 distinct CDR3 sequences, about 12% occurring once. In addition, the sample was reused for a study of yellow fever vaccine responses in identical twins.

What was sequenced was PBMCs. These TCRs come from a woman aged 18-30 years in good health.

The rearrangement joins TRBV20-1 to TRBJ2-2; maybe TRBD1 (6 bases). From germline, CDR1 is DFQATT and CDR2 SNEGSKA (reference sequence). V lost 7 bases and J lost 3, with 15 bases in between. The CDR3 is made up of 14 amino acids. The CDR3 is CSGTSTGHTGELFF. Written as DNA, the CDR3 is TGCAGTGGGACGTCGACAGGACACACCGGGGAGCTGTTTTTT.

The chain joins TRBV9 to TRBJ1-2, with 7 bases aligning to TRBD1. The CDR3 length is 15 residues. Germline assignment: CDR1 SGDLS and CDR2 YYNGEE. With 6 bases clipped from V and 6 bases from J, the junction kept 14 bases outside the gene matches. CDR3 region: CASTPPAGGSDGYTF. The CDR3 DNA sequence: TGTGCCAGCACTCCCCCGGCAGGGGGTTCTGATGGCTACACCTTC. Using reference TRBV9 and TRBJ1-2 for the parts outside the CDR3, the full variable domain is DSGVTQTPKHLITATGQRVTLRCSPRSGDLSVYWYQQSLDQGLQFLIQYYNGEERAKGNILERFSAQQFPDLHSELNLSSLELGDSALYFCASTPPAGGSDGYTFGSGTRLTVV.

The rearrangement joins TRBV10-2 to TRBJ2-5; D is undetermined. The V and J ends lost 5 bases and 0 bases respectively, with 16 bases between them. The CDR3 extends over 16 amino acids. CDR1 is WSHSY and CDR2 is SAAADI in the germline V gene. Here the CDR3 DNA reads TGCGCCAGCAGTACCCGTGATGGGCCGTACCAAGAGACCCAGTACTTC. Protein product: CASSTRDGPYQETQYF.

This clonotype was detected only a few times. The V call is TRBV7-9, the J call TRBJ2-3; weak D call: TRBD1 (5 bases). Between the trimmed V and J ends, which lost 5 bases and 3 bases, there was a span of 15 bases. The CDR3 loop spans 15 amino acids. Germline CDR1 is SEHNR and CDR2 is FQNEAQ (reference sequence). This CDR3 reads CASSNQGGDTDTQYF. The CDR3, as DNA: TGTGCCAGCAGCAACCAGGGTGGCGATACAGATACGCAGTATTTT. The full variable domain, rest sourced from reference TRBV7-9 and TRBJ2-3, is DTGVSQNPRHKITKRGQNVTFRCDPISEHNRLYWYRQTLGQGPEFLTYFQNEAQLEKSRLLSDRFSAERPKGSFSTLEIQRTEQGDSAMYLCASSNQGGDTDTQYFGPGTRLTVL.

The rearrangement joins TRBV13 to TRBJ2-2; TRBD1 might be the D (6 bases). This CDR3 is built from 18 residues. V shed 5 bases and J shed 7 bases, with 26 bases lying between them. Germline lookup yields CDR1 PRHDT and CDR2 FYEKMQ (reference sequence). CDR3 DNA: TGTGCCAGCAGCCCCAGGGCCTGGACAGAGACAATGAGCGGGGAGCTGTTTTTT. It is translated as CASSPRAWTETMSGELFF.

Only a few counts were recorded for this clonotype. CDR3 region: CAASGGGEQYF. CDR3 coding DNA: TGTGCCGCATCTGGGGGGGGCGAGCAGTACTTC. This sequence joins TRBV7-9 and TRBJ2-7; 7 bases are shared with TRBD2. Germline assignment: CDR1 SEHNR and CDR2 FQNEAQ (reference sequence). The length of the CDR3 is 11 residues. V shed 11 bases, J shed 6 bases, and the junction held 7 bases outside the gene matches.

The sample holds a few counts of this clonotype. CDR3: CASSVWPADNYGYTF. The DNA of the CDR3 is TGTGCCAGCAGTGTCTGGCCTGCCGATAACTATGGCTACACCTTC. V gene TRBV2 combines with J gene TRBJ1-2, with D hard to call. Trimming stripped 4 bases from V and 1 base from J, with 13 bases between. Germline V lookup: CDR1 SNHLY, CDR2 FYNNEI. The CDR3 runs to 15 residues. The variable domain in full, completed from reference TRBV2 and TRBJ1-2, reads EPEVTQTPSHQVTQMGQEVILRCVPISNHLYFYWYRQILGQKVEFLVSFYNNEISEKSEIFDDQFSVERPDGSNFTLKIRSTKLEDSAMYFCASSVWPADNYGYTFGSGTRLTVV.

This clonotype was observed a few times. The V call is TRBV5-1, the J call TRBJ2-1; possible D gene TRBD2, 5 bases. The germline V gene has CDR1 SGHRS and CDR2 YFSETQ. With 6 bases removed from V and 3 bases from J, the gap between germline ends came to 13 bases. The CDR3 has 14 amino acids. CDR3 DNA: TGCGCCAGCACCACGGACTCAATCTACAATGAGCAGTTCTTC. Translating gives CASTTDSIYNEQFF.

This clonotype turned up a few times. J is TRBJ2-1 and V is TRBV5-1; 8 nucleotides agree with TRBD2. The CDR3 totals 14 residues. V lost 4 bases and J lost 10; bases outside the gene matches: 10. Germline V gives CDR1 SGHRS, CDR2 YFSETQ. In DNA form, the CDR3 reads TGCGCCAGCAGCCCCCGAGGAGCGGGGGACGAGCAGTTCTTC. Protein: CASSPRGAGDEQFF.

This clonotype was seen many times. V gene TRBV5-1 combines with J gene TRBJ2-3, with D hard to call. CDR1 and CDR2 (germline): SGHRS, YFSETQ. Trimming removed 0 bases from V and 0 bases from J, with 11 bases in between. The CDR3 consists of 16 residues. In nucleotides, the CDR3 is TGCGCCAGCAGCTTGGCCGGTGTGGCTAGCACAGATACGCAGTATTTT. It encodes CASSLAGVASTDTQYF.

The V gene is TRBV12-3 or TRBV12-4, the J gene TRBJ2-5, with a weak D call TRBD1 (6 bases). The V end was cut by 0 bases, the J end by 3 bases, with 8 bases between. The CDR3 has 14 residues. The CDR3 here is CASSLARQEETQYF. In nucleotides, the CDR3 is TGTGCCAGCAGTTTAGCCCGACAGGAAGAGACCCAGTACTTC.

This clonotype has ten or more counts. The rearrangement links TRBV15 to TRBJ1-1; 7 bases fit TRBD1. The CDR3 has 14 residues. Per germline, CDR1 LNHNV and CDR2 YYDKDF (reference sequence). V trimming: 8 bases; J trimming: 1 base; junction bases outside the gene matches: 7. The CDR3 DNA is TGTGCCACCCGCCCCGGGACAGCGAACACTGAAGCTTTCTTT. Translating it yields CATRPGTANTEAFF.

This clonotype was picked up a small number of times. This sequence joins TRBV10-2 and TRBJ2-5; 9 bases match TRBD2. CDR3 length: 16 amino acids. Per germline, CDR1 WSHSY and CDR2 SAAADI. The ends lost 6 bases at V and 5 bases at J; junction bases unmatched: 13. The DNA of the CDR3 is TGCGCCAGCAGCGCGAACCTAGCGGGGTATCGGGAGACCCAGTACTTC. This translates into CASSANLAGYRETQYF.

This clonotype was observed a handful of times. The chain combines TRBV11-2 with TRBJ2-1; 11 bases map to TRBD2. Trimming at V came to 5 bases and at J to 8 bases, leaving 14 bases not matched to a gene. Germline assignment: CDR1 SGHAT and CDR2 FQNNGV. The CDR3 consists of 17 residues. The CDR3 region has the DNA TGTGCCAGCAGCCTGTCGGGGGTAGCGGGAGGGGTGGATGAGCAGTTCTTC. Translating it yields CASSLSGVAGGVDEQFF.

The genes are TRBV29-1 and TRBJ2-5, with a possible D match to TRBD2 (6 bases). The ends were cut back, 3 bases at V and 5 bases at J, with 16 bases in the middle. CDR3 length: 14 residues. Germline V CDR1 and CDR2: SQVTM, ANQGSEA. The CDR3 sequence: CSVDWDSLSETQYF. The CDR3 DNA follows: TGCAGCGTTGATTGGGACTCGTTGTCCGAGACCCAGTACTTC.

The chain combines TRBV20-1 with TRBJ1-6, with D hard to call. Trimming pared 1 base from V and 5 bases from J, leaving 6 bases between. This CDR3 has 13 residues. Germline CDR1 DFQATT, CDR2 SNEGSKA (reference sequence). The CDR3 nucleotides are TGCAGTGCTAGAGGCAGCAATAATTCACCCCTCCACTTT. Translating it yields CSARGSNNSPLHF.

V gene TRBV14 combines with J gene TRBJ2-7; D not certain. This CDR3 has 13 residues. CDR1 is SGHDN, CDR2 FVKESK, per germline. V was cut by 2 bases and J by 7 bases, with 12 bases left in between. For the CDR3, the DNA is TGTGCCAGCAGCCAAAACACCCGAAGGGAGCAGTACTTC. Residues: CASSQNTRREQYF.

V and J are TRBV28 and TRBJ2-7; 12 positions match TRBD2. Germline V gives CDR1 MDHEN, CDR2 SYDVKM. The CDR3 extends over 17 amino acids. J lost 4 bases, V lost 6 bases, and 13 bases had no gene match. CDR3 sequence: CASSRQRLAGVNYEQYF. The CDR3 DNA reads TGTGCCAGCAGCCGCCAAAGACTAGCGGGAGTAAATTACGAGCAGTACTTC.

The chain employs TRBV6-8 and TRBJ2-1, with TRBD1 matching over 9 bases. Germline V lookup: CDR1 MNHGY, CDR2 SAAAGT. The CDR3 totals 12 residues. CDR3 in DNA: TGTGGCCAGGGACAGGGCTACAATGAGCAGTTCTTC. Its translation: CGQGQGYNEQFF.

This clonotype has more than one count but fewer than ten. The V and J genes are TRBV28 and TRBJ1-2, with 7 bases matching TRBD1. The CDR3 loop spans 12 amino acids. The J segment lost 7 bases and the V segment lost 5 bases, leaving 4 bases of the junction unmatched. Germline CDR1 MDHEN, CDR2 SYDVKM. The CDR3 loop reads CASSKQGFGYTF. The DNA of the CDR3 is TGTGCCAGCAGTAAACAGGGGTTTGGCTACACCTTC.